This T cell receptor beta chain was sequenced for a study of T cells in localized non-small cell lung cancer. Overall study findings and caveats: In the blood, greater T cell density corresponded to longer overall survival. Median detection of top 100 tumor clones in adjacent lung was around 57 clones. A single tumor region was sequenced, leaving heterogeneity possible.

This clone showed up just once. The antigen remains undetermined. Measured with immunoSEQ multiplex PCR; TCRdb has only the in-frame clones, and not every one. Here the sample spans fewer than 45,000 clones, over 75% being singletons. The CDR3 contains 14 residues. Trimming shortened V by 7 bases and J by 0 bases, and 10 bases separated the two germline ends. The V gene's germline CDR1 is LNHDA and CDR2 SQIVND (reference sequence). The TCR comes from a male donor aged 60 or older with stage III squamous cell lung carcinoma. The V call is TRBV19, the J call TRBJ1-5; D unclear. This specimen was peripheral blood, taken before any cancer treatment. The CDR3 DNA follows: TGTGCCAGTACCGTACTGATTAGCAATCAGCCCCAGCATTTT. This encodes CASTVLISNQPQHF.